This T cell receptor (beta chain) was sequenced during a study of shared clonotypes between healthy human individuals. Sequencing was at deep level. Using immunoSEQ multiplex PCR, the repertoire was profiled, and TCRdb retains in-frame clones only, with some absent. The table lists 2 million to 2.5 million clones, over 85% of them singletons, with more than 0.1% in the top ten. Those who donated were healthy HIV-negative adults, with no recent acute infections or vaccinations reported. To note about this clone: Antigen specificity is unknown.

Notes on the study in general: When compared with the clonotypes that were shared by all four sorted-subset donors, the non-shared clonotypes turned out to have lower generation probabilities.

This TCR derives from a man aged 18 to 30 in good health. Sequenced sample: naive CD4+ T cells sorted from blood. Subset here: CD45RA+ positively selected.

CDR3 residues: CASSVPDRVDQPQHF. CDR3 in DNA: TGTGCCAGCAGTGTCCCGGACAGGGTGGATCAGCCCCAGCATTTT. The chain links TRBV6-1 to TRBJ1-5, with 8 bases fitting TRBD1. Germline-derived CDR1 and CDR2 are MNHNS and SASEGT. J lost 5 bases, V lost 4 bases, and 7 bases had no gene match. The CDR3 consists of 15 residues.